This entry describes one TCR beta chain. Its antigen is unknown. This record comes from a study of cytomegalovirus exposure and HLA in healthy donors. As for the study in general: Earlier, approximately 190 million T cells were analyzed, and fewer than 120 million unique TCR beta sequences were found among them. General study results and limits: In a later analysis, CMV-associated beta chains were mostly HLA-associated, it appeared. Roughly even sequencing depth across donors was the assumption behind the presence/absence analyses. Altogether, 160 or so TCR beta chains were recorded as cytomegalovirus-associated.

The PCR employed 60 Vbeta primers together with 13 Jbeta primers. Libraries were prepared by immunoSEQ multiplex PCR; TCRdb keeps only in-frame clonotypes and omits some of them. The data show approximately 100,000 clones, 64% seen once. Germline loops: CDR1 SGHRS, CDR2 YFSETQ. Trimming removed 5 bases from V and 3 bases from J, with 12 bases in between. The CDR3 is 13 amino acids. The source is a man in his fifties or sixties in good health and CMV-seronegative. The chain links TRBV5-1 to TRBJ2-7; a weak D match, TRBD2 (6 bases). Sequences were obtained from PBMCs. The DNA of the CDR3 is TGCGCCAGCAGTGGGGAGGTAAGCTACGAGCAGTACTTC. Encoded protein: CASSGEVSYEQYF.